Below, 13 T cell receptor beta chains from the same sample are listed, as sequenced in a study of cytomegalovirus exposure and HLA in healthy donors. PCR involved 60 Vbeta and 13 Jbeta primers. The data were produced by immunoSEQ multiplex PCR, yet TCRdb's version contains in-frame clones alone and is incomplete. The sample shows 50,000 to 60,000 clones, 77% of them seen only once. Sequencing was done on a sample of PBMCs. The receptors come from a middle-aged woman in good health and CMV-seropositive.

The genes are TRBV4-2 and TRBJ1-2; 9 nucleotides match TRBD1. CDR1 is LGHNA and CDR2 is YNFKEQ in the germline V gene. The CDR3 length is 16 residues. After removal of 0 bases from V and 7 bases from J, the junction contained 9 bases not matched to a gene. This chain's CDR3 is CASSQDPTGGSSGYTF. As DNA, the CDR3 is TGTGCCAGCAGCCAAGATCCTACAGGGGGCAGCTCTGGCTACACCTTC.

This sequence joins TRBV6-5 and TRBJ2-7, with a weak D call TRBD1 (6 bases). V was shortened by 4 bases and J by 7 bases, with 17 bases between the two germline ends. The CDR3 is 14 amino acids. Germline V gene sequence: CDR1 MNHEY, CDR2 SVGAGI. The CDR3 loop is CASSSVQGLGEQYF. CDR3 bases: TGTGCCAGCAGTTCCGTACAGGGCCTAGGGGAGCAGTACTTC.

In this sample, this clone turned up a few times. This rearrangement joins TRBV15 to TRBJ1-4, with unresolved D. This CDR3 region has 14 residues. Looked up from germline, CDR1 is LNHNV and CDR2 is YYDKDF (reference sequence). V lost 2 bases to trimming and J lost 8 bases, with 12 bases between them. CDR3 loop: CATSRLDPREKLFF. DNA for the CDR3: TGTGCCACCAGCAGACTCGACCCTAGGGAAAAACTGTTTTTT.

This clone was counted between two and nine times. The CDR3 loop is CASSDGSGGGQGNQPQHF. CDR3 in DNA: TGTGCCAGCAGTGACGGCTCAGGCGGGGGCCAGGGCAATCAGCCCCAGCATTTT. This chain links TRBV25-1 with TRBJ1-5, with a weak D call TRBD1 (6 bases). Germline V gives CDR1 MGHDK, CDR2 SYGVNS. Trimming removed 3 bases at V and 2 bases at J, with 20 bases between. This CDR3 spans 18 amino acids.

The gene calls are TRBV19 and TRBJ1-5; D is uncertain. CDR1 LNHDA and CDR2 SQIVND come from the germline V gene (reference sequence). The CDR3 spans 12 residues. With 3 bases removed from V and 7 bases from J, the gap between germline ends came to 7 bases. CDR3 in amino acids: CASSILSQPQHF. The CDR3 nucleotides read TGTGCCAGTAGTATTCTATCCCAGCCCCAGCATTTT.

The CDR3 loop reads CASTPNPGGTNYGYTF. The CDR3 nucleotides are TGTGCCAGCACCCCCAACCCAGGGGGGACTAACTATGGCTACACCTTC. This rearrangement joins TRBV2 to TRBJ1-2; TRBD1 agrees at 7 bases. Germline lookup yields CDR1 SNHLY and CDR2 FYNNEI. With V trimmed by 7 bases and J by 0 bases, 11 bases remained unmatched. CDR3 size: 16 residues.

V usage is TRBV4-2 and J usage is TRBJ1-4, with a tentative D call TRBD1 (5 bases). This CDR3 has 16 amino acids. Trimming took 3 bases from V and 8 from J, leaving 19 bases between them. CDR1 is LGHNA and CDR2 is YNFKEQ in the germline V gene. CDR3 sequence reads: CASSQGLAGEREKLFF. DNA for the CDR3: TGTGCCAGCAGCCAGGGCCTAGCGGGGGAGAGGGAAAAACTGTTTTTT.

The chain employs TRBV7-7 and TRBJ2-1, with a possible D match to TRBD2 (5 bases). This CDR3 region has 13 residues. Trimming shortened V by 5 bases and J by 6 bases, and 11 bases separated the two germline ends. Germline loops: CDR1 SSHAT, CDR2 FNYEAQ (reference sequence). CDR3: CASSPGLLNEQFF. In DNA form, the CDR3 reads TGTGCCAGCAGCCCCGGACTTCTCAATGAGCAGTTCTTC. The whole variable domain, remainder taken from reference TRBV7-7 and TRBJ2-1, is GAGVSQSPRYKVTKRGQDVTLRCDPISSHATLYWYQQALGQGPEFLTYFNYEAQPDKSGLPSDRFSAERPEGSISTLTIQRTEQRDSAMYRCASSPGLLNEQFFGPGTRLTVL.

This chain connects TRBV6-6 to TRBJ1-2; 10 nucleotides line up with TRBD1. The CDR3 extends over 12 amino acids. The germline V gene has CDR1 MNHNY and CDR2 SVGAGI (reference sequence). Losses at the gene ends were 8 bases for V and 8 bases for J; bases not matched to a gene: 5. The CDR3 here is CASAGQGVGYTF. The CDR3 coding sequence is TGTGCCAGCGCTGGACAGGGGGTAGGCTACACCTTC.

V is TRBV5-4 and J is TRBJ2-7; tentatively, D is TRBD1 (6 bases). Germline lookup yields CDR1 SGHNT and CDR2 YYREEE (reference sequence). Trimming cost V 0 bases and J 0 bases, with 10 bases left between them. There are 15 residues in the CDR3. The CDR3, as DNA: TGTGCCAGCAGCTTGGGTAGGGACATCTCCTACGAGCAGTACTTC. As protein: CASSLGRDISYEQYF.

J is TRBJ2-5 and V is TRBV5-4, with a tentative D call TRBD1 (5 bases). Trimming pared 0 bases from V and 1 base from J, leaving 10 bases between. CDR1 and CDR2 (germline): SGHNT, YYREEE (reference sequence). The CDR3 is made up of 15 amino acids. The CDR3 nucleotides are TGTGCCAGCAGCTTGGGGCAGCAGGGCCAAGAGACCCAGTACTTC. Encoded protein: CASSLGQQGQETQYF.

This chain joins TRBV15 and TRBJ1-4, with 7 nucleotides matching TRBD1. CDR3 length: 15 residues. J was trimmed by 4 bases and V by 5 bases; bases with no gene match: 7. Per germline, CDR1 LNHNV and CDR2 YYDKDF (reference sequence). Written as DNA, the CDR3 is TGTGCCACCAGCTTTGGCGGGACAGTTAATGAAAAACTGTTTTTT. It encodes CATSFGGTVNEKLFF.

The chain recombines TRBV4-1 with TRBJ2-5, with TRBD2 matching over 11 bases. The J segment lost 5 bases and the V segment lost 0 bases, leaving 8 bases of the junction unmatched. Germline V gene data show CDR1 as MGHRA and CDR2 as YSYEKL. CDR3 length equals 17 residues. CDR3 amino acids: CASSQDEVAGGPETQYF. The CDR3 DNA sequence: TGCGCCAGCAGCCAAGACGAAGTAGCGGGGGGGCCGGAGACCCAGTACTTC.